This is a list of T cell receptor beta chains from one sample in a study of somatic mutations in cytotoxic T cells in rheumatoid arthritis. The method was immunoSEQ multiplex PCR; TCRdb's version includes in-frame clones alone and lacks a portion of them. The sample holds around 20,000 clones; 68% are singletons and the top ten take more than 15%. The specimen sequenced was CD8+ T cells sorted from blood. The receptors come from an adult with rheumatoid arthritis. Both conserved end residues are part of each CDR3.

j_call v_call cdr3_aa
TRBJ2-7 TRBV5-1 CASSLRQGANYEQYF
TRBJ2-4 TRBV2 CASSVGTDQYF
TRBJ1-2 TRBV16 CASSQGDSGYTF
TRBJ1-2 TRBV13 CASSLRVVNYGYTF
TRBJ2-5 TRBV15 CATSRDWEDTRGTQYF
TRBJ1-5 TRBV6-5 CASSSGVGDNQPQHF
TRBJ2-3 TRBV11-3 CASSGLAGELTDTQYF
TRBJ2-5 TRBV7-6 CASSLEQRGGLGETQYF
TRBJ2-7 TRBV7-6 CASSLGQGDSEQYF
TRBJ2-3 TRBV7-9 CASILTSGEIDTQYF
TRBJ2-1 TRBV5-6 CATTGKGNEQFF
TRBJ2-1 TRBV11-1 CASSSRQGAEQFF
TRBJ1-6 TRBV14 CASSRGPLSSSYNSPLHF
TRBJ1-6 TRBV27 CASRFGEQGAYSPLHF
TRBJ1-4 TRBV18 CASSPPREVNEKLFF
TRBJ1-1 TRBV7-6 CASSLERLGQDTEAFF
TRBJ1-1 TRBV6-5 CASSHPGTGGGSAFF
TRBJ2-3 TRBV15 CATTPEGAGTDTQYF
TRBJ1-1 TRBV19 CASSTGGIPNTEAFF
TRBJ2-1 TRBV4-2 CASSQGGWERDEQFF
TRBJ2-2 TRBV10-2 CASSLGGAALTGELFF
TRBJ1-3 TRBV4-1 CASSQGNTIYF
TRBJ1-2 TRBV29-1 CSVLEGAGGYTF
TRBJ2-7 TRBV28 CASSSTGLYEQYF
TRBJ1-2 TRBV29-1 CSVERGIGYGYTF
TRBJ1-5 TRBV11-3 CASTNKSPTQPQHF
TRBJ2-7 TRBV2 CASYPPSGSDEQYF
TRBJ2-7 TRBV9 CASSVEGQGFGEQYF
TRBJ2-3 TRBV4-2 CASSPRGLAEPDTQYF
TRBJ2-6 TRBV7-6 CASSLMAGANVLTF
TRBJ1-1 TRBV4-3 CASSQDLAGDQNLVFEAFF
TRBJ2-1 TRBV19 CASSLQRHNEQFF
TRBJ2-3 TRBV7-2 CALPRDGTDTQYF
TRBJ2-3 TRBV9 CASSVEGHTQYF
TRBJ2-1 TRBV21-1 CASSKRGKDEQFF
TRBJ1-4 TRBV4-3 CASSQDTGSNEKLFF
TRBJ1-1 TRBV7-8 CASSLYRDRTYTEAFF
TRBJ2-3 TRBV5-4 CASSSGADTQYF
TRBJ2-3 TRBV7-9 CASSPTSGRSTDTQYF
TRBJ1-1 TRBV29-1 CSVEESVGGTEAFF
TRBJ2-1 TRBV4-1 CASSQKLSNEQFF
TRBJ2-1 TRBV13 CASSLGKGHFEQFF
TRBJ1-2 TRBV5-4 CASSLTGGCYGYTF
TRBJ2-7 TRBV12-5 CASGNSLRQGKDEQYF
TRBJ2-3 TRBV11-2 CASSSGVEDTQYF
TRBJ2-5 TRBV6-1 CASSEARGAEQETQYF
TRBJ2-5 TRBV18 CASSPRVQQGAGETQYF